This T cell receptor (beta chain) was sequenced in a study of response to subunit inactivated influenza vaccine. Whole-study results and caveats: Few new T cells, the authors suggested, are recruited by each seasonal influenza vaccination.

This clonotype was recorded many times. Its matching antigen is unknown. Germline values: CDR1 SGDLS, CDR2 YYNGEE. V shed 0 bases, J shed 9 bases, and the junction held 4 bases outside the gene matches. The CDR3 extends over 15 amino acids. Via MiXCR, TCRdb re-called the RT-PCR reads, giving one row per CDR3 protein. The sample has about 780,000 distinct CDR3 sequences; 15% to 20% are singletons. The receptor was derived from a man aged 50 to 60 who received an inactivated influenza vaccine. Sequenced here: PBMCs from blood, sampled about 5 days after vaccination. The gene calls are TRBV9 and TRBJ2-1, with 12 bases matching TRBD2. The CDR3 reads CASSVALAGGVEQFF. CDR3 DNA sequence: TGTGCCAGCAGCGTAGCACTAGCGGGGGGCGTTGAGCAGTTCTTC.